This T cell receptor beta chain was found in a study of beta chain features in type 1 diabetes. Study observations and caveats: For TCRB rearrangement, an influence of HLA type remained unresolved here. Sequencing the cDNA could make cells with high TCR expression show up more than they should. Type 1 diabetes patients showed a moderate but significant shortening of TCRB CDR3s in all four CD4+ subsets. Compared with healthy donors, patients appeared to share more similar naive, central memory and regulatory TCRB repertoires.

Trimming took 5 bases from V and 8 from J; bases not matched to a gene: 11. The CDR3 covers 16 residues. Germline assignment: CDR1 SGHRS and CDR2 YFSETQ. Notes on this clone: Its specificity is unknown.

The sequenced template was cDNA made from the entire isolated RNA. Using immunoSEQ multiplex PCR, the repertoire was profiled, and TCRdb retains in-frame clones only, with some absent. The repertoire consists of more than 250,000 clones, with roughly 24% occurring once and the leading ten covering 0.012%. The V call is TRBV5-1, the J call TRBJ2-1; TRBD2 aligns across 12 bases. The TCR comes from a woman in her twenties or thirties with type 1 diabetes. The sequencing sample was made of naive CD4+ T cells from blood. Here the CDR3 reads CASRTTSGSPRDEQFF. The CDR3 DNA reads as TGCGCCAGCAGGACGACTAGCGGGAGTCCCAGGGATGAGCAGTTCTTC. Together with reference TRBV5-1 and TRBJ2-1, the CDR3 gives the full variable domain: KAGVTQTPRYLIKTRGQQVTLSCSPISGHRSVSWYQQTPGQGLQFLFEYFSETQRNKGNFPGRFSGRQFSNSRSEMNVSTLELGDSALYLCASRTTSGSPRDEQFFGPGTRLTVL.